Below, 10 T cell receptor beta chains from the same sample are listed, as sequenced in a study of vaccination and CD4 T cells after COVID-19. The Oncomine TCR Beta short-read assay was applied to DNA of cultured CD4+ T cells. A single record per CDR3 protein comes from TCRdb applying MiXCR to the PCR reads. The table includes 14,000 to 15,000 distinct CDR3 sequences, about 50% detected once. Antigens for these TCRs are unknown. Treatment given: roughly nine-day PBMC culture with coronavirus spike peptide pools or control peptides (ViraFEST assay). The sequenced material came from CD4+ T cells from blood, cultured in vitro. These receptors were obtained from a human donor who had recovered from COVID-19.

This clonotype came up a few times. The chain carries TRBV19 and TRBJ1-2, with unresolved D. CDR3 size: 13 residues. Trimming shortened V by 5 bases and J by 4 bases, and 11 bases separated the two germline ends. The germline V gene encodes CDR1 LNHDA and CDR2 SQIVND (reference sequence). CDR3 sequence: CASSGRGSYGYTF. Here the CDR3 DNA reads TGTGCCAGTAGTGGGCGGGGTTCCTATGGCTACACCTTC. Full variable domain (rest looked up from reference TRBV19 and TRBJ1-2): DGGITQSPKYLFRKEGQNVTLSCEQNLNHDAMYWYRQDPGQGLRLIYYSQIVNDFQKGDIAEGYSVSREKKESFPLTVTSAQKNPTAFYLCASSGRGSYGYTFGSGTRLTVV.

The rearrangement joins TRBV6-5 to TRBJ2-7, with 8 bases aligning to TRBD2. V shed 0 bases, J shed 2 bases, and the junction held 3 bases outside the gene matches. The CDR3 runs 15 residues. Per germline, CDR1 MNHEY and CDR2 SVGAGI. CDR3 amino acids: CASSYSRGATYEQYF. DNA for the CDR3: TGTGCCAGCAGTTACTCGCGGGGGGCGACCTACGAGCAGTACTTC.

This clonotype qualifies as medium-sized. The CDR3 sequence is CASSLGRVNLETQYF. Here the CDR3 DNA reads TGTGCCAGCAGTTTGGGACGGGTTAATTTAGAGACCCAGTACTTC. The chain employs TRBV28 and TRBJ2-5; D could derive from TRBD1 or TRBD2 (5 bases each). This CDR3 is 15 amino acids long. Germline loops: CDR1 MDHEN, CDR2 SYDVKM. Trimming removed 3 bases at V and 4 bases at J, with 15 bases between.

V and J are TRBV19 and TRBJ1-1; D not resolved. The ends were cut back, 1 base at V and 9 bases at J, with 9 bases in the middle. CDR1 is LNHDA and CDR2 is SQIVND in the germline V gene (reference sequence). The CDR3 sequence is 12 residues long. In nucleotides, the CDR3 is TGTGCCAGTAGTATAGCGGGGAAAAAAGCTTTCTTT. Protein sequence: CASSIAGKKAFF.

CDR3: CASSPILAGGTDEQFF. CDR3 coding DNA: TGTGCCAGCAGTCCCATACTAGCGGGAGGTACGGATGAGCAGTTCTTC. V and J are TRBV12-3 or TRBV12-4 and TRBJ2-1, with TRBD2 matching over 12 bases. This CDR3 has 16 amino acids. Losses at the gene ends were 5 bases for V and 8 bases for J; bases not matched to a gene: 10.

The J gene is TRBJ2-3, the V gene TRBV7-3; 7 bases are shared with TRBD1. There are 14 residues in the CDR3. CDR1 SGHTA and CDR2 FQGTGA come from the germline V gene. Germline trimming cut 6 bases from V and 6 bases from J; bases unmatched to any gene: 9. CDR3 sequence: CASSSNTGDDTQYF. The DNA for the CDR3 is TGTGCCAGCAGTTCCAACACAGGGGATGATACGCAGTATTTT.

On this clonotype: The junction does not match germline at one end; this may be a read error. J is TRBJ2-1 and V is TRBV11-1, with 7 bases fitting TRBD2. The CDR3 has 17 amino acids. The germline gives CDR1 SGHAT, CDR2 FQDESV (reference sequence). CDR3 loop: CASTLLTGGLGSNEQFF. CDR3 sequence (DNA): TGTGCCAGCACCTTACTTACCGGGGGGTTGGGCTCCAATGAGCAGTTCTTC.

This clonotype came up a few times. Here the CDR3 DNA reads TGTGCCAGCAGCCGGGGACTAGCGGGAGAGGGAGATACGCAGTATTTT. As protein: CASSRGLAGEGDTQYF. V usage is TRBV5-4 and J usage is TRBJ2-3, with 14 bases matching TRBD2. V lost 4 bases and J lost 5; bases outside the gene matches: 6. CDR3 length: 16 residues. Germline V gives CDR1 SGHNT, CDR2 YYREEE (reference sequence).

The chain has TRBV20-1 and TRBJ2-6; D remains ambiguous. This CDR3 is built from 14 residues. Germline V gives CDR1 DFQATT, CDR2 SNEGSKA (reference sequence). Trimming shortened V by 3 bases and J by 1 base, and 7 bases separated the two germline ends. The CDR3 protein is CSARRLSGANVLTF. Written as DNA, the CDR3 is TGCAGTGCTAGGAGGTTATCTGGGGCCAACGTCCTGACTTTC.

The chain's CDR3 is CASSQYLGSEDYGYTF. The CDR3 region has the DNA TGTGCCAGCAGCCAATACTTGGGCAGTGAGGACTATGGCTACACCTTC. The chain links TRBV7-9 to TRBJ1-2; D is unresolved. The CDR3 loop spans 16 amino acids. With 5 bases removed from V and 3 bases from J, the gap between germline ends came to 19 bases. CDR1 is SEHNR and CDR2 is FQNEAQ in the germline V gene (reference sequence).